One and the same sample provided the 15 T cell receptor beta chains below, sequenced in a study of blood T cell repertoires in COVID-19 (dated by TCRdb to the early 2020s). Libraries were prepared through the immunoSEQ multiplex PCR assay. Here the immuneACCESS table is served through TCRdb, limited to in-frame sequences with V and J called. Missing clones are a known gap in these copies; in checked studies unresolved V genes cover under half, and the rest lacks a known reason. Recorded for this sample are more than 250,000 clones; approximately 84% of them occurred a single time. The ten largest make up about 1.9% of the sample. The source material was peripheral blood. The source of these receptors is a woman aged 30 to 39 who had recovered from COVID-19.

The chain couples TRBV7-9 to TRBJ1-2; perhaps TRBD1 as D (5 bases). This CDR3 spans 15 amino acids. V gave up 5 bases and J gave up 4 bases, with 17 bases separating them. Germline CDR1 SEHNR, CDR2 FQNEAQ (reference sequence). The CDR3 sequence: CASSPRGGEGYGYTF. In nucleotides, the CDR3 is TGTGCCAGCAGCCCACGGGGAGGGGAAGGCTATGGCTACACCTTC.

The chain combines TRBV19 with TRBJ2-7; 8 bases are a match to TRBD2. The germline CDR1 and CDR2 sequences are LNHDA and SQIVND (reference sequence). The CDR3 contains 13 residues. V gave up 10 bases and J gave up 5 bases; unmatched junction bases: 10. The CDR3 region is CATNYGGGDEQYF. The CDR3 DNA sequence: TGTGCCACAAACTACGGGGGGGGTGACGAGCAGTACTTC.

The chain uses TRBV7-2 and TRBJ1-3, with a weak D call TRBD1 (5 bases). The germline V and J ends were trimmed by 7 bases and 8 bases, with 18 bases remaining between them. There are 14 residues in the CDR3. Germline lookup yields CDR1 SGHTA and CDR2 FQGNSA. The CDR3, as DNA: TGTGCCAGCACCCGGGGGGGGACTAAGGACACCATATATTTT. It is translated as CASTRGGTKDTIYF.

The CDR3 reads CASSFAGGHNEQFF. The CDR3 nucleotides are TGTGCCAGCAGCTTTGCGGGGGGGCACAATGAGCAGTTCTTC. The J gene is TRBJ2-1, the V gene TRBV7-9; 9 positions match TRBD2. The germline CDR1 and CDR2 sequences are SEHNR and FQNEAQ (reference sequence). The CDR3 covers 14 residues. V dropped 3 bases and J dropped 5; count of bases not matched to a gene: 2. Supplemented by reference TRBV7-9 and TRBJ2-1, the full variable domain reads DTGVSQNPRHKITKRGQNVTFRCDPISEHNRLYWYRQTLGQGPEFLTYFQNEAQLEKSRLLSDRFSAERPKGSFSTLEIQRTEQGDSAMYLCASSFAGGHNEQFFGPGTRLTVL.

This clone has just one count. The chain carries TRBV7-2 and TRBJ1-2; TRBD1 matches at 8 bases. CDR3 length: 18 amino acids. The junction had 14 bases not matched to a gene; V was cut back by 5 bases and J by 0 bases. Germline loops: CDR1 SGHTA, CDR2 FQGNSA. The CDR3: CASSPRVGQGTTNYGYTF. The CDR3 DNA sequence: TGTGCCAGCAGCCCCAGGGTCGGACAGGGAACGACTAACTATGGCTACACCTTC.

CDR3: CASKRGQGNYGYTF. For the CDR3, the DNA is TGTGCCAGCAAAAGGGGACAGGGGAACTATGGCTACACCTTC. The chain joins TRBV6-5 to TRBJ1-2; 10 positions match TRBD1. Unmatched junction bases numbered 4, after V lost 7 bases and J lost 2 bases. This CDR3 is 14 amino acids long. The V gene's germline CDR1 is MNHEY and CDR2 SVGAGI.

The sample holds one count of this clone. This CDR3 is CASSYSGTGELFF. The CDR3, as DNA: TGTGCCAGCAGCTATTCAGGGACCGGGGAGCTGTTTTTT. V usage is TRBV7-3 and J usage is TRBJ2-2; tentatively, D is TRBD1 (5 bases). Germline V gives CDR1 SGHTA, CDR2 FQGTGA. V dropped 4 bases and J dropped 5 bases, with 8 bases sitting between them. CDR3 length: 13 residues.

This clone appeared once. The V call is TRBV19, the J call TRBJ2-7; a weak D match, TRBD1 (5 bases). The CDR3 length is 16 residues. CDR1 and CDR2 (germline): LNHDA, SQIVND (reference sequence). Deletions cut 1 base from V and 3 bases from J, with 16 bases between. CDR3 bases: TGTGCCAGTAGTATAGGTCTTGGACCTAGGGGCTACGAGCAGTACTTC. Translation: CASSIGLGPRGYEQYF.

This chain links TRBV6-6 with TRBJ2-3; no clear D. Trimming took 6 bases from V and 3 from J, leaving 10 bases between them. Germline loops: CDR1 MNHNY, CDR2 SVGAGI (reference sequence). There are 13 residues in the CDR3. The CDR3 coding sequence is TGTGCCAGCAGATTCAGTGGTACAGATACGCAGTATTTT. Translated, it gives CASRFSGTDTQYF.

J is TRBJ1-2 and V is TRBV30; 8 nucleotides agree with TRBD1. Germline V lookup: CDR1 GTSNPN, CDR2 SVGIG (reference sequence). Trimming took 2 bases from V and 8 from J; bases not matched to a gene: 13. This CDR3 contains 15 residues. Here the CDR3 reads CAWSNQGQGSNGYTF. CDR3 coding DNA: TGTGCCTGGAGTAATCAAGGACAGGGAAGTAACGGCTACACCTTC. Looking up the rest from reference TRBV30 and TRBJ1-2 gives the full variable domain: SQTIHQWPATLVQPVGSPLSLECTVEGTSNPNLYWYRQAAGRGLQLLFYSVGIGQISSEVPQNLSASRPQDRQFILSSKKLLLSDSGFYLCAWSNQGQGSNGYTFGSGTRLTVV.

The chain couples TRBV29-1 to TRBJ2-7; 16 positions agree with TRBD2. Germline V gene sequence: CDR1 SQVTM, CDR2 ANQGSEA. V shed 7 bases, J shed 7 bases, and the junction held 13 bases outside the gene matches. The CDR3 covers 16 residues. The DNA of the CDR3 is TGCAGCGCTTCCTCTGGGACTAGCGGGAGGGCCTGGGAGCAGTACTTC. Translation gives CSASSGTSGRAWEQYF.

The J gene is TRBJ2-5, the V gene TRBV6-5, with TRBD2 identical over 9 bases. Germline loops: CDR1 MNHEY, CDR2 SVGAGI. J was trimmed by 1 base and V by 6 bases; bases with no gene match: 3. The CDR3 consists of 14 residues. The CDR3 region is CASRPAGGQETQYF. DNA of the CDR3: TGTGCCAGCAGGCCAGCGGGGGGCCAAGAGACCCAGTACTTC.

The CDR3, as DNA: TGTGCCAGCAGCGGTCCTAGGGGTGAAGCTTTCTTT. It is translated as CASSGPRGEAFF. This chain joins TRBV9 and TRBJ1-1, with D perhaps TRBD1 (5 bases). Germline-derived CDR1 and CDR2 are SGDLS and YYNGEE. V was cut by 3 bases and J by 7 bases, with 10 bases left in between. The CDR3 is 12 residues long.

The V call is TRBV11-2, the J call TRBJ2-5, with TRBD2 as a possible D gene (6 bases). Trimming left V 1 base short and J 9 bases short, with 6 bases between. This CDR3 is 11 amino acids long. The V gene's germline CDR1 is SGHAT and CDR2 FQNNGV. CDR3 coding DNA: TGTGCCAGCAGCTTAGGACTAGCCCAGTACTTC. This sequence encodes CASSLGLAQYF.

The chain combines TRBV28 with TRBJ1-2; 7 bases align to TRBD1. This CDR3 has 12 residues. V shed 5 bases and J 13 bases; nucleotides not matched to a gene: 10. Germline V gene data show CDR1 as MDHEN and CDR2 as SYDVKM. CDR3 nucleotides: TGTGCCAGCAGTGACGGGGACAGCCGCCGCACCTTC. Amino acid sequence: CASSDGDSRRTF.